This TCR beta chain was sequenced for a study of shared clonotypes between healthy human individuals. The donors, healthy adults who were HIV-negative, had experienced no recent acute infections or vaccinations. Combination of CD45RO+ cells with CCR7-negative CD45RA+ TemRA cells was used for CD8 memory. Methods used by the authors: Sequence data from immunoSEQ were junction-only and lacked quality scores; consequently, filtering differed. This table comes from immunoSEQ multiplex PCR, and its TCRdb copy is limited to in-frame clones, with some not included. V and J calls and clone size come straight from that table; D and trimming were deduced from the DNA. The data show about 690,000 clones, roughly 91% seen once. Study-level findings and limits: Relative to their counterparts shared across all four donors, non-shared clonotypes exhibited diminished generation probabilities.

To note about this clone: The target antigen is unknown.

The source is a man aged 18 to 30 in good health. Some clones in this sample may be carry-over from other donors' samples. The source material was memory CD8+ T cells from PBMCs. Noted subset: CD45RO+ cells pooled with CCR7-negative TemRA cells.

The DNA for the CDR3 is TGTGCCAGTAGTATAGTGCCAGGGGGCACTAGCAATCAGCCCCAGCATTTT. Its protein product is CASSIVPGGTSNQPQHF. This rearrangement joins TRBV19 to TRBJ1-5, with TRBD1 matching over 8 bases. Germline lookup yields CDR1 LNHDA and CDR2 SQIVND (reference sequence). With V trimmed by 1 base and J by 0 bases, 5 bases remained unmatched. The CDR3 has 17 amino acids.